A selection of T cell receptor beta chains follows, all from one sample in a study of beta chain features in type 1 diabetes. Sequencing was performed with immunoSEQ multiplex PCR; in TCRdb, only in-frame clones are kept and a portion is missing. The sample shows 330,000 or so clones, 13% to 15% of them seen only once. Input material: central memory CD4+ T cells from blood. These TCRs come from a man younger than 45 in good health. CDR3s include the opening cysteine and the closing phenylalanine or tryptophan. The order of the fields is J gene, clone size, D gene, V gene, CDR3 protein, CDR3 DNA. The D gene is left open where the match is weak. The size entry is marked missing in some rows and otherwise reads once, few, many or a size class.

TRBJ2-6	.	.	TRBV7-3	CASSLGFGANVLTF	TGTGCCAGCAGCTTGGGTTTTGGGGCCAACGTCCTGACTTTC
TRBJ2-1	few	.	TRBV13	CASSANGGTTYNEQFF	TGTGCCAGCAGCGCAAATGGCGGGACAACCTACAATGAGCAGTTCTTC
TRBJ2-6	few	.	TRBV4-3	CASSQEPSGANVLTF	TGCGCCAGCAGCCAAGAGCCGAGTGGGGCCAACGTCCTGACTTTC
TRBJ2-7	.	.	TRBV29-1	CSVAGGTTSYEQYF	TGCAGCGTGGCTGGGGGAACAACCTCCTACGAGCAGTACTTC
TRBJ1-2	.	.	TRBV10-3	CAISEMGTSYGYTF	TGTGCCATCAGTGAGATGGGGACATCCTATGGCTACACCTTC
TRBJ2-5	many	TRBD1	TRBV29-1	CSVDRGRETQYF	TGCAGCGTTGATAGGGGGCGGGAGACCCAGTACTTC
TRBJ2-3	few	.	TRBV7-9	CASSLAGVFTDTQYF	TGTGCCAGCAGCTTAGCGGGGGTGTTCACAGATACGCAGTATTTT
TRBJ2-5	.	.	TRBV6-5	CASRGTGLETQYF	TGTGCCAGCAGGGGGACTGGCCTTGAGACCCAGTACTTC
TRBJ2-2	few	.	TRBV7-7	CASSPQTGLISGELFF	TGTGCTAGCAGCCCACAGACAGGTTTAATCTCGGGGGAGCTGTTTTTT
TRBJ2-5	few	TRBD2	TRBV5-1	CASSLGLAGETQYF	TGCGCCAGCAGCTTGGGGCTAGCGGGGGAGACCCAGTACTTC
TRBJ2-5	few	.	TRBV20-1	CSAPIQETQYF	TGCAGTGCCCCGATCCAAGAGACCCAGTACTTC
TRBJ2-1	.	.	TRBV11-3	CASSLLGRGTQNEQFF	TGTGCCAGCAGCTTATTAGGGCGGGGCACTCAGAATGAGCAGTTCTTC
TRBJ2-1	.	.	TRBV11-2	CASSLEGFTYNEQFF	TGTGCCAGCAGCTTAGAGGGATTCACCTACAATGAGCAGTTCTTC
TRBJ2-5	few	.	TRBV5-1	CASSLAGKETQYF	TGCGCCAGCAGCTTGGCGGGGAAAGAGACCCAGTACTTC
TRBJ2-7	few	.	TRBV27	CASSLGRGPLHEQYF	TGTGCCAGCAGTTTAGGGCGGGGCCCCCTGCACGAGCAGTACTTC
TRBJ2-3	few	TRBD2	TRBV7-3	CASSPRLATDTQYF	TGTGCCAGCAGCCCCCGACTAGCGACAGATACGCAGTATTTT
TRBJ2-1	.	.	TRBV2	CATSSRGRNNEQFF	TGTGCCACGTCTTCCCGGGGCCGAAACAATGAGCAGTTCTTC
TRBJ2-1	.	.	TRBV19	CASGSDPLSYNEQFF	TGTGCCAGTGGGTCCGATCCCCTCTCCTACAATGAGCAGTTCTTC
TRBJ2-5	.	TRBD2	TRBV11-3	CASSLGGGAWTYF	TGTGCCAGCAGCTTAGGCGGGGGGGCCTGGACGTACTTC
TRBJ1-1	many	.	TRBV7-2	CASSPLGPNTEAFF	TGTGCCAGCAGCCCCCTAGGGCCGAACACTGAAGCTTTCTTT
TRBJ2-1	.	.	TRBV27	CASSYSGSRKGDEQFF	TGTGCCAGCAGTTACTCGGGGAGTCGGAAAGGCGATGAGCAGTTCTTC
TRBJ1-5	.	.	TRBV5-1	CASSLDRNQPQHF	TGCGCCAGCAGCCTGGACAGAAATCAGCCCCAGCATTTT
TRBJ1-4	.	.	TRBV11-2	CASSFPGPGEKLFF	TGTGCCAGCAGCTTTCCAGGGCCCGGTGAAAAACTGTTTTTT
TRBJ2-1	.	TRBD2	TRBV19	CASSIPRTSGNEQFF	TGTGCCAGTAGTATTCCGCGGACTAGCGGGAATGAGCAGTTCTTC
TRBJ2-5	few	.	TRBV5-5	CASSLDLPKTQYF	TGTGCCAGCAGCTTAGACCTGCCGAAGACCCAGTACTTC
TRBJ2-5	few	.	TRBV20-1	CSARVQETQYF	TGCAGTGCTAGAGTCCAAGAGACCCAGTACTTC
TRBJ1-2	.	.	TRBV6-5	CASSGSVNYGYTF	TGTGCCAGCAGTGGATCAGTGAACTATGGCTACACCTTC
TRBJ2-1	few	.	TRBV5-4	CASSQDVRGEQFF	TGTGCCAGCAGCCAAGATGTCAGGGGTGAGCAGTTCTTC
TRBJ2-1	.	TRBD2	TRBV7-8	CASSTRGSGGGYEQFF	TGTGCCAGCAGCACCCGGGGGAGCGGGGGGGGCTATGAGCAGTTCTTC
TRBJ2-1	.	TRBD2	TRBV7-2	CASSKQASGSYNEQFF	TGTGCCAGCAGCAAGCAAGCTAGCGGGAGTTACAATGAGCAGTTCTTC
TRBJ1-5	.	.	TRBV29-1	CSVGEGTQPQHF	TGCAGCGTAGGGGAGGGAACTCAGCCCCAGCATTTT
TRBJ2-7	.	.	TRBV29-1	CSVESVGSPYEQYF	TGCAGCGTTGAATCTGTCGGCTCCCCCTACGAGCAGTACTTC
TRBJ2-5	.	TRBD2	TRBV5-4	CASSPGPRGREETQYF	TGTGCCAGCAGTCCGGGCCCGAGAGGGAGGGAAGAGACCCAGTACTTC
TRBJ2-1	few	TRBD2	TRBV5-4	CATERGGYEQFF	TGTGCCACCGAGCGGGGGGGCTATGAGCAGTTCTTC
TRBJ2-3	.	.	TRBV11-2	CASSLLTGPDTQYF	TGTGCCAGCAGCTTATTGACAGGCCCAGATACGCAGTATTTT
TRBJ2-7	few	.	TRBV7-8	CASSLAVYYEQYF	TGTGCCAGCAGCTTGGCAGTTTACTACGAGCAGTACTTC
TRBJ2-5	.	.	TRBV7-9	CASSLGGPVQETQYF	TGTGCCAGCAGCTTAGGGGGACCGGTCCAAGAGACCCAGTACTTC
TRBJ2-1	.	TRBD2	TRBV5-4	CASSLGTSAINEQFF	TGTGCCAGCAGCTTGGGGACTAGCGCGATCAATGAGCAGTTCTTC
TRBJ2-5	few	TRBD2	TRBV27	CASSRGTSKETQYF	TGTGCCAGCAGTCGGGGGACTAGCAAAGAGACCCAGTACTTC
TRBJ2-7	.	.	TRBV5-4	CASSWGTGRSYEQYF	TGTGCCAGCAGCTGGGGCACAGGGAGGTCCTACGAGCAGTACTTC
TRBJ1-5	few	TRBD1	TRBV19	CASSIPGQGRQPQHF	TGTGCCAGTAGTATCCCTGGACAGGGCAGGCAGCCCCAGCATTTT
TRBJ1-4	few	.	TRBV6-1	CASSEGTASEKLFF	TGTGCCAGCAGTGAAGGTACAGCTTCTGAAAAACTGTTTTTT
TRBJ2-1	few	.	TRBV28	CASSTLYNEQFF	TGTGCCAGCAGTACCCTCTACAATGAGCAGTTCTTC
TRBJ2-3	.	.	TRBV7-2	CASSRTGLTDTQYF	TGTGCCAGCAGCCGGACTGGACTCACAGATACGCAGTATTTT
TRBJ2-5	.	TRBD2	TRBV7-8	CASNVAGGSRETQYF	TGTGCCAGCAACGTAGCGGGGGGATCAAGAGAGACCCAGTACTTC
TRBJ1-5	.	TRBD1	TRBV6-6	CASSYGQGGQPQHF	TGTGCCAGCAGTTACGGACAGGGTGGGCAGCCCCAGCATTTT
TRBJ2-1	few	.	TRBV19	CASSISGLVSSYNEQFF	TGTGCCAGTAGTATATCAGGGCTAGTGAGCTCCTACAATGAGCAGTTCTTC
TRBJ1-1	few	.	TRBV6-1	CASSKNYGAFF	TGTGCCAGCAGTAAAAACTACGGAGCTTTCTTT
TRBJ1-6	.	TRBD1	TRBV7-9	CATGQGQSNSPLHF	TGTGCCACCGGACAGGGGCAATCGAATTCACCCCTCCACTTT
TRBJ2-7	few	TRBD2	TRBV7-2	CASSSGGSRPYEQYF	TGTGCCAGCAGCTCGGGGGGGTCCCGCCCCTACGAGCAGTACTTC
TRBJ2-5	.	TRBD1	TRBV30	CAWSSGGEETQYF	TGTGCCTGGAGTTCAGGGGGCGAAGAGACCCAGTACTTC
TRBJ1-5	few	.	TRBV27	CANRTALQPQHF	TGTGCCAACCGGACAGCCCTCCAGCCCCAGCATTTT
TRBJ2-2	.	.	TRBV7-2	CASSLIPGATGELFF	TGTGCCAGCAGCTTAATCCCGGGAGCCACCGGGGAGCTGTTTTTT
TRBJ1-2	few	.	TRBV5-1	CASSIELEGGYTF	TGCGCCAGCAGCATAGAACTGGAAGGCGGCTACACCTTC
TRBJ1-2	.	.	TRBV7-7	CASSQGLDGVRGYTF	TGCGCCAGCAGCCAAGGACTCGACGGGGTTCGTGGCTACACCTTC
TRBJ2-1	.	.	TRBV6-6	CASSYLADYNEQFF	TGTGCCAGCAGTTACCTAGCAGACTACAATGAGCAGTTCTTC
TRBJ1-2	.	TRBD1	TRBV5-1	CASSPGQGYGYTF	TGCGCCAGCAGCCCCGGACAGGGCTATGGCTACACCTTC